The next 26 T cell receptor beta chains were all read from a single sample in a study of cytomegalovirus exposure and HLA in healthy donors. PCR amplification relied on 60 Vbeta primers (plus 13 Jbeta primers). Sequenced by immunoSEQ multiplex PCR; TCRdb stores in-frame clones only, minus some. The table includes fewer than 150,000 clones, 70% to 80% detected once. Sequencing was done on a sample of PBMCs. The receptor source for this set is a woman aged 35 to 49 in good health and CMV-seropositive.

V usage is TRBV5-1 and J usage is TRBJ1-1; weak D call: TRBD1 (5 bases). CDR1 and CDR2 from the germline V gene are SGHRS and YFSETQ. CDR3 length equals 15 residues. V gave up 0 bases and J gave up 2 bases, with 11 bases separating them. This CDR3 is CASSLEGGANTEAFF. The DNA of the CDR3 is TGCGCCAGCAGCTTGGAGGGAGGGGCAAACACTGAAGCTTTCTTT.

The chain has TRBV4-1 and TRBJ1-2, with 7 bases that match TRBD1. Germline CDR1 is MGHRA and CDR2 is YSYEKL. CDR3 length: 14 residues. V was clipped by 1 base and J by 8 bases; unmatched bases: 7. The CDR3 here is CASSQGQQGTGYTF. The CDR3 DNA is TGCGCCAGCAGCCAAGGACAACAGGGGACCGGCTACACCTTC.

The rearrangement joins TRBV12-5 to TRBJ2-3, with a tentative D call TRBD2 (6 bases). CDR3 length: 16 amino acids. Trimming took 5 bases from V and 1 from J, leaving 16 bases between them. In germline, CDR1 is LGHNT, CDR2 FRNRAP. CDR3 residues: CASGPSRSSGTDTQYF. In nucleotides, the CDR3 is TGTGCTAGTGGTCCCTCCCGCTCTAGCGGCACAGATACGCAGTATTTT.

CDR3 nucleotide sequence: TGTGCCAGCAGGGGACAGGGCTACGAGCAGTACTTC. Translated: CASRGQGYEQYF. The chain links TRBV2 to TRBJ2-7; the match to TRBD1 covers 9 bases. This CDR3 contains 12 residues. The germline V gene encodes CDR1 SNHLY and CDR2 FYNNEI. With V trimmed by 6 bases and J by 3 bases, 0 bases remained unmatched. The variable domain in full, with the rest retrieved from reference TRBV2 and TRBJ2-7, is EPEVTQTPSHQVTQMGQEVILRCVPISNHLYFYWYRQILGQKVEFLVSFYNNEISEKSEIFDDQFSVERPDGSNFTLKIRSTKLEDSAMYFCASRGQGYEQYFGPGTRLTVT.

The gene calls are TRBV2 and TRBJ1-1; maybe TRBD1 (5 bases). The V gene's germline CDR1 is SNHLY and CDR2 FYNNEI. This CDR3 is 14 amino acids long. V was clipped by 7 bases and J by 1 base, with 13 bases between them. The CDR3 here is CASTQTDSNTEAFF. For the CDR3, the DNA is TGTGCCAGCACCCAGACAGATTCGAACACTGAAGCTTTCTTT.

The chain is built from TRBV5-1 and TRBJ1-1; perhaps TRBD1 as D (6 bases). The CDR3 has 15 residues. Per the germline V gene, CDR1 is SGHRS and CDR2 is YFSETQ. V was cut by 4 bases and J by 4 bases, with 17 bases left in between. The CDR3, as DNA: TGCGCCAGCAGCATAACCCCCGGGACAAGCACTGAAGCTTTCTTT. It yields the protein CASSITPGTSTEAFF.

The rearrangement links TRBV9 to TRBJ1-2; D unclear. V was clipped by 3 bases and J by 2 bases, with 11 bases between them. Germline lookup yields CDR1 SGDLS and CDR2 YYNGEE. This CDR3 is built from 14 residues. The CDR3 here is CASSEGSRNYGYTF. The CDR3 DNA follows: TGTGCCAGCAGCGAAGGTTCGCGGAACTATGGCTACACCTTC.

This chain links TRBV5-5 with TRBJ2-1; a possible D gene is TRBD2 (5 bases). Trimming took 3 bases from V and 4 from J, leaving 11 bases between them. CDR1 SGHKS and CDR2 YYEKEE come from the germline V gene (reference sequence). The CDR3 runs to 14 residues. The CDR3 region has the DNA TGTGCCAGCAGCTCCCCAGAGGGTTACAATGAGCAGTTCTTC. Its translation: CASSSPEGYNEQFF.

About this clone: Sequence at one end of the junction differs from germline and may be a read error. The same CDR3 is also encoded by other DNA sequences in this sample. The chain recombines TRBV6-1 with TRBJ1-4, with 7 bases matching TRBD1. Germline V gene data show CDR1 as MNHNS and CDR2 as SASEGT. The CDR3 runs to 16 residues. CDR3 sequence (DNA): TGTGCCAGCAGCGAAGCGTTCGGACAGGATAATGAAAAACTGTTTTTT. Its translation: CASSEAFGQDNEKLFF.

The CDR3: CAWSVRWDSGRLYEQYF. The CDR3 bases are TGTGCCTGGAGTGTACGATGGGATAGCGGGAGGCTCTACGAGCAGTACTTC. The rearrangement uses TRBV30 and TRBJ2-7; TRBD2 agrees at 10 bases. From germline, CDR1 is GTSNPN and CDR2 SVGIG (reference sequence). The CDR3 sequence is 17 residues long. J gave up 3 bases and V 0 bases, and 11 bases lay outside the gene matches.

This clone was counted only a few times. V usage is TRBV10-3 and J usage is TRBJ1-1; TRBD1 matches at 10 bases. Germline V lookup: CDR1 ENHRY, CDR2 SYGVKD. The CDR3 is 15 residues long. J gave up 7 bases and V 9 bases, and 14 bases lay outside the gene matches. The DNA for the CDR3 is TGTGCCATAAGATCCGGGACAGGGGTCCTGGATGAAGCTTTCTTT. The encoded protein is CAIRSGTGVLDEAFF.

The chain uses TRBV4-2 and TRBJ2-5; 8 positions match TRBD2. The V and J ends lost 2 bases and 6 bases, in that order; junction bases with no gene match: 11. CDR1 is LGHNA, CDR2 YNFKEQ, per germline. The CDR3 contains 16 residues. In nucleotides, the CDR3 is TGTGCCAGCAGCCAACCTCGGGGGGGGGCCGCGAAGACCCAGTACTTC. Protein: CASSQPRGGAAKTQYF.

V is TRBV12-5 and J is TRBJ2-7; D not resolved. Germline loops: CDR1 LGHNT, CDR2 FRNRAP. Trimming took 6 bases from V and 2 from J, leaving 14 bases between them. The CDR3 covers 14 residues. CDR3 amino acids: CASGPPVVPYEQYF. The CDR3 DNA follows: TGTGCTAGTGGCCCCCCCGTAGTCCCCTACGAGCAGTACTTC.

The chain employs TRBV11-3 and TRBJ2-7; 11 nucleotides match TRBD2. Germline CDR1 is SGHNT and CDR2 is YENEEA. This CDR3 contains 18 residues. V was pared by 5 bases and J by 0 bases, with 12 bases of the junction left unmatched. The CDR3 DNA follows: TGTGCCAGCAGCCCTCCCTTGACTAGCGGGGAAAGCTCCTACGAGCAGTACTTC. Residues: CASSPPLTSGESSYEQYF.

The CDR3 nucleotides read TGTGCCAGTAGTAAGGGGTACACTGAAGCTTTCTTT. This codes for CASSKGYTEAFF. The V and J genes are TRBV19 and TRBJ1-1, with a tentative D call TRBD1 (5 bases). There are 12 residues in the CDR3. Germline V gene sequence: CDR1 LNHDA, CDR2 SQIVND (reference sequence). V was clipped by 4 bases and J by 3 bases, with 6 bases between them.

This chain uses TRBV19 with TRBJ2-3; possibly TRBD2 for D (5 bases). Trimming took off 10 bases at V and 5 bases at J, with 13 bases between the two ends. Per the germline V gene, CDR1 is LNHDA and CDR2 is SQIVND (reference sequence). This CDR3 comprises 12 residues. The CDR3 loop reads CATRIGRDTQYF. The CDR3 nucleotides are TGTGCCACCCGTATTGGGAGAGATACGCAGTATTTT.

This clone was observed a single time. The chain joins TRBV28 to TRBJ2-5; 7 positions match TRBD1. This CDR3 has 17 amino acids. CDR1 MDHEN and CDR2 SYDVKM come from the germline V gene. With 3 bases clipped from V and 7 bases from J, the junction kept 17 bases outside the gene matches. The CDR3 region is CASSFLRRDRVGPTQYF. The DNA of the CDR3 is TGTGCCAGCAGTTTTTTGAGGCGAGACAGGGTAGGGCCGACCCAGTACTTC.

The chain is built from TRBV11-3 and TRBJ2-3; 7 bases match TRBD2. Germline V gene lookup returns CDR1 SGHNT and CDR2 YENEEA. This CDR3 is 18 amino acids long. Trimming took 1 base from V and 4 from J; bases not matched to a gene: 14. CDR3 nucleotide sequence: TGTGCCAGCAGCTTAGGACCCGGTGCAGCGGGGAGGGCAGATACGCAGTATTTT. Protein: CASSLGPGAAGRADTQYF.

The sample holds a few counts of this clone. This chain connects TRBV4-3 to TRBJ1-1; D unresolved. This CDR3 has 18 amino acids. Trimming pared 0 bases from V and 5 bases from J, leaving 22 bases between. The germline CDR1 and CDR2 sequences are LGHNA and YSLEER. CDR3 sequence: CASSQDPESEDWWTEAFF. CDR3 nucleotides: TGCGCCAGCAGCCAAGACCCGGAATCCGAGGACTGGTGGACTGAAGCTTTCTTT.

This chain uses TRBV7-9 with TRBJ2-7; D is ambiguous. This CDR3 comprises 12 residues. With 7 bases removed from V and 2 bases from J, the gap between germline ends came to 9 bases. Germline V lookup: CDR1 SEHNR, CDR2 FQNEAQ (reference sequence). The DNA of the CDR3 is TGTGCCAGCAACCTAGAACCCTACGAGCAGTACTTC. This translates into CASNLEPYEQYF.

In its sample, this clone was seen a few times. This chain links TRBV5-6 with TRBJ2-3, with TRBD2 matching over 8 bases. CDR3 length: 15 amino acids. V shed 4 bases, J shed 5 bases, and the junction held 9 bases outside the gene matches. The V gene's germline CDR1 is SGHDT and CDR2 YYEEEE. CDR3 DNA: TGTGCCAGCAGCCGGGGACTAGGAGTGGTAGATACGCAGTATTTT. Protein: CASSRGLGVVDTQYF.

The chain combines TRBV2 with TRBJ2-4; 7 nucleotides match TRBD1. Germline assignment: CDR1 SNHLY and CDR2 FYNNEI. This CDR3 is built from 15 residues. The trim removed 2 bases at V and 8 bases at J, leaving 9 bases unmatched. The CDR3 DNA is TGTGCCAGCAGTGAAAACAGGGGCCCTATGGACATTCAGTACTTC. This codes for CASSENRGPMDIQYF.

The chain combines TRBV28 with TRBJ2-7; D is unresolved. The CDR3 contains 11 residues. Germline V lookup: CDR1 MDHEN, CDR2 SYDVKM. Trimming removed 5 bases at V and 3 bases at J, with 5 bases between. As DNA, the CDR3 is TGTGCCAGCAGTGTCCGCTACGAGCAGTACTTC. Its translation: CASSVRYEQYF.

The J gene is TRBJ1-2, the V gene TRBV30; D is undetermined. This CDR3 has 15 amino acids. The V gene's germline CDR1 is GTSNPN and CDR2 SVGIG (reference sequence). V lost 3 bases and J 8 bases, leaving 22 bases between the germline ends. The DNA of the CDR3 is TGTGCCTGGAGCTCTGGGTTTCTCCCCCAGAGGGGCTACACCTTC. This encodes CAWSSGFLPQRGYTF.

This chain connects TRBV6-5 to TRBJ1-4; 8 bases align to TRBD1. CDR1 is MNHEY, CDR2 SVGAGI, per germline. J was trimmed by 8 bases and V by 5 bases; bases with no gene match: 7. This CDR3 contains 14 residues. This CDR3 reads CASSGGTGREKLFF. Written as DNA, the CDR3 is TGTGCCAGCAGTGGCGGGACAGGTAGAGAAAAACTGTTTTTT.

The CDR3 sequence is CASSQKETQYF. The CDR3 region has the DNA TGTGCCAGCAGCCAAAAAGAGACCCAGTACTTC. V gene TRBV2 combines with J gene TRBJ2-5; D gene uncertain. V lost 6 bases, J lost 3 bases, and 5 bases lay in between. The CDR3 is made up of 11 amino acids. Germline CDR1 and CDR2: SNHLY and FYNNEI. The full variable domain, with the rest looked up from reference TRBV2 and TRBJ2-5, is EPEVTQTPSHQVTQMGQEVILRCVPISNHLYFYWYRQILGQKVEFLVSFYNNEISEKSEIFDDQFSVERPDGSNFTLKIRSTKLEDSAMYFCASSQKETQYFGPGTRLLVL.